This TCR beta chain was recorded in a study of cytomegalovirus exposure and HLA in healthy donors. These donors were members of the approximately 120-subject validation cohort, a group separate from the roughly 670-subject first cohort. CDR1 and CDR2 (germline): SSHAT, FNYEAQ (reference sequence). The CDR3 length is 13 residues. Trimming pared 5 bases from V and 4 bases from J, leaving 11 bases between. Clones were read by immunoSEQ multiplex PCR, and TCRdb kept only the in-frame ones, dropping some. The sample has 90,000 to 110,000 clones, 88% seen once. For this clone: Antigen: not known.

Findings of the study overall: Among the CMV-associated chains, three were confirmed in vitro as specific for CMV antigens. Across donors, most TCRs were seen rarely, yet some public ones were widespread. Reportedly, diagnosis of cytomegalovirus status by the classifier showed high specificity and sensitivity.

This sequence was found in a young woman in good health and CMV-seronegative. Sequencing was done on a sample of PBMCs. This chain links TRBV7-7 with TRBJ2-5; a weak D match, TRBD1 (5 bases). CDR3 loop: CASSQKGRETQYF. For the CDR3, the DNA is TGTGCCAGCAGCCAAAAGGGGCGAGAGACCCAGTACTTC.